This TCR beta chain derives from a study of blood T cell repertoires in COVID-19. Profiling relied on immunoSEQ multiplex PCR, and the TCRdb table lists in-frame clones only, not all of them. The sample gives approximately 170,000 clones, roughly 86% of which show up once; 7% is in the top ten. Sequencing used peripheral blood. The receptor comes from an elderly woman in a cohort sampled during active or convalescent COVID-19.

The CDR3 nucleotides are TGTGCCAGCAGCATGGCGGGGTTGCGGAACACTGAAGCTTTCTTT. Translated: CASSMAGLRNTEAFF. This chain uses TRBV5-4 with TRBJ1-1; no firm D call. The V gene's germline CDR1 is SGHNT and CDR2 YYREEE (reference sequence). Trimming removed 4 bases from V and 1 base from J, with 14 bases in between. The CDR3 covers 15 residues.